This T cell receptor beta chain was documented in a study of blood T cells in healthy people across ages. This clonotype came up a few times. Trimming shortened V by 4 bases and J by 8 bases, and 14 bases separated the two germline ends. CDR1 is SGHTA, CDR2 FQGNSA, per germline. CDR3 length equals 13 residues. The second PCR ran roughly 7 to 12 cycles with a sample-barcoded 5' primer and J-beta primers. TCRdb analysed the 5' RACE reads with MiXCR anew, one entry per CDR3 protein. Among some 1,800,000 distinct CDR3 sequences listed, more than 35% were seen once. This chain connects TRBV7-2 to TRBJ1-2; D uncertain. The material sequenced was blood. The origin of this receptor is a human donor in good health. DNA for the CDR3: TGTGCCAGCAGCTCTTGGACGTTGAAGGGCTACACCTTC. Protein: CASSSWTLKGYTF.